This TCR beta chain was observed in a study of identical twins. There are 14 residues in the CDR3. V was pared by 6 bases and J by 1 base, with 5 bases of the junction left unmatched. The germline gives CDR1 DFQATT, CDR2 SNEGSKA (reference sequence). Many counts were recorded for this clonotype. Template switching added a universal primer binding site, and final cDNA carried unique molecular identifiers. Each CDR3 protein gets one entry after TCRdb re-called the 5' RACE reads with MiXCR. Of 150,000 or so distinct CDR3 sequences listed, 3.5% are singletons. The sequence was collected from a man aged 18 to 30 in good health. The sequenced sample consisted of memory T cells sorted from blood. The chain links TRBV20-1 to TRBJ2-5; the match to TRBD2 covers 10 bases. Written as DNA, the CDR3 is TGCAGTGCCTCTAGCGGGAGCCCCCAAGAGACCCAGTACTTC. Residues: CSASSGSPQETQYF.